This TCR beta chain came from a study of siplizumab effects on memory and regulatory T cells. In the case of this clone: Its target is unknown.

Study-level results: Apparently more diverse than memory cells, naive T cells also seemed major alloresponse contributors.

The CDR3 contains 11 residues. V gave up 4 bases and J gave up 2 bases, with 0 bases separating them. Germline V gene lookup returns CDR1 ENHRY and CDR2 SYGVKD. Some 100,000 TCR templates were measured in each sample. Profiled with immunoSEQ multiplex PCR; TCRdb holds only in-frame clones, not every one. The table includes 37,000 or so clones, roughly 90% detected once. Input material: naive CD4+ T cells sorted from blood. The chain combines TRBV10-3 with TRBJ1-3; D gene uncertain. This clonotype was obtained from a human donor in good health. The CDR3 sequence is CAISAGNTIYF. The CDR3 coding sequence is TGTGCCATCAGTGCTGGAAACACCATATATTTT.